These T cell receptor beta chains were read from a single sample in a study of shared clonotypes between healthy human individuals. Assay: immunoSEQ multiplex PCR; the TCRdb copy retains only in-frame clones and omits some. This table holds around 560,000 clones, approximately 95% found once. The source material was naive CD8+ T cells sorted from blood. These receptors came from a woman under 40 in good health. Each CDR3 is given without its conserved first and last residue. Clone size is stated in some rows and not others, as once, few, many or a class when expanded.

cdr3_aa: ASSTGTGLGYT
j_call: TRBJ1-2
clone_size: -
v_call: TRBV27

cdr3_aa: ASSDPTGSTDTQY
j_call: TRBJ2-3
clone_size: -
v_call: TRBV28

cdr3_aa: ATSRSQGVGVNTEAF
j_call: TRBJ1-1
clone_size: once
v_call: TRBV15

cdr3_aa: ASSFGGGGSEQY
j_call: TRBJ2-7
clone_size: -
v_call: TRBV5-8

cdr3_aa: ASSLADYEQY
j_call: -
clone_size: -
v_call: TRBV11-2

cdr3_aa: ASSSSWGDRALYEQY
j_call: TRBJ2-7
clone_size: -
v_call: TRBV27

cdr3_aa: ASSSGTNSYEQY
j_call: TRBJ2-7
clone_size: once
v_call: TRBV18

cdr3_aa: ASTPGPSAGELF
j_call: TRBJ2-2
clone_size: once
v_call: TRBV27

cdr3_aa: ASSPGGGQPQH
j_call: TRBJ1-5
clone_size: -
v_call: TRBV6-5

cdr3_aa: ASSTRGGNYNEQF
j_call: TRBJ2-1
clone_size: -
v_call: TRBV5-1

cdr3_aa: ASSGTFGTGIPDTQY
j_call: TRBJ2-3
clone_size: -
v_call: TRBV9

cdr3_aa: ASSFLDRGSYEQY
j_call: TRBJ2-7
clone_size: -
v_call: TRBV5-5

cdr3_aa: ASSGPGLAGRTSYEQY
j_call: TRBJ2-7
clone_size: -
v_call: TRBV28

cdr3_aa: ASSLLVNTEAF
j_call: TRBJ1-1
clone_size: -
v_call: TRBV11-2

cdr3_aa: ASSLALAGDFYEQY
j_call: TRBJ2-7
clone_size: once
v_call: TRBV11-2

cdr3_aa: ASSWGRATGELF
j_call: TRBJ2-2
clone_size: -
v_call: TRBV28

cdr3_aa: ASSLDRGLYEQY
j_call: TRBJ2-7
clone_size: -
v_call: TRBV7-8